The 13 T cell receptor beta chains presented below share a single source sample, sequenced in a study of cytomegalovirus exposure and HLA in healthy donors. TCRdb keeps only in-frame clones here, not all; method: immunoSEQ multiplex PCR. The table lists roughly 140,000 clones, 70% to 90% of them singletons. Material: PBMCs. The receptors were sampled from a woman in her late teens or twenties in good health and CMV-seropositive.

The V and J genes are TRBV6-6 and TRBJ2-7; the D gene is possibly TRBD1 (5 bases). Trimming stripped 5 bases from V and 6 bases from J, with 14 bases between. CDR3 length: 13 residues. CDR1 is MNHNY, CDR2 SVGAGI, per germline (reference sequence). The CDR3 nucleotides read TGTGCCAGCAGTCAGGGTACTCGGCCCGAGCAGTACTTC. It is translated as CASSQGTRPEQYF.

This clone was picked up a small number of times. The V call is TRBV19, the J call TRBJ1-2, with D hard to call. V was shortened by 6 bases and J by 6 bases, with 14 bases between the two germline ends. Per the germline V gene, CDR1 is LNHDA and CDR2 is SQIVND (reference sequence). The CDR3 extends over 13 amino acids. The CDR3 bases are TGTGCCAGTAGCCTTGCGGGTATTGATGGCTACACCTTC. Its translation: CASSLAGIDGYTF.

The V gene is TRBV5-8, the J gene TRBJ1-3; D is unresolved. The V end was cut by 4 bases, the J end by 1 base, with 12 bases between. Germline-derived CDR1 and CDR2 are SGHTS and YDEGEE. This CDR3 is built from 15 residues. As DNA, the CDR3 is TGTGCCAGCAGCCTATCCGGGGAATCTGGAAACACCATATATTTT. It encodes CASSLSGESGNTIYF.

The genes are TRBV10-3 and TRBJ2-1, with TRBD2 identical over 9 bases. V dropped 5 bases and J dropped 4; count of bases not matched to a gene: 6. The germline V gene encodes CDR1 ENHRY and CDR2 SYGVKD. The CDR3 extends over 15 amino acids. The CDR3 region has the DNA TGTGCCATCAGTAAGACTAGCGGTTTATACAATGAGCAGTTCTTC. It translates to CAISKTSGLYNEQFF.

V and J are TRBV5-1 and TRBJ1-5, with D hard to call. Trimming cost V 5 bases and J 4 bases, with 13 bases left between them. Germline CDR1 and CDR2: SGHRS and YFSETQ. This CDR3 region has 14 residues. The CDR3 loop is CASRPGLQNQPQHF. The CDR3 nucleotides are TGCGCCAGCAGGCCGGGATTACAGAATCAGCCCCAGCATTTT. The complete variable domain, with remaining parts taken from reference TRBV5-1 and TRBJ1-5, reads KAGVTQTPRYLIKTRGQQVTLSCSPISGHRSVSWYQQTPGQGLQFLFEYFSETQRNKGNFPGRFSGRQFSNSRSEMNVSTLELGDSALYLCASRPGLQNQPQHFGDGTRLSIL.

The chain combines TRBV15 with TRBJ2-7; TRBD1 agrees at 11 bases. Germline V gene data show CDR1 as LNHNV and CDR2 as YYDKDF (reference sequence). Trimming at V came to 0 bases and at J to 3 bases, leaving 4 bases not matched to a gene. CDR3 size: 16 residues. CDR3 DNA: TGTGCCACCAGCAGAGAAGTTGGGACAGGGGGCTACGAGCAGTACTTC. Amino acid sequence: CATSREVGTGGYEQYF.

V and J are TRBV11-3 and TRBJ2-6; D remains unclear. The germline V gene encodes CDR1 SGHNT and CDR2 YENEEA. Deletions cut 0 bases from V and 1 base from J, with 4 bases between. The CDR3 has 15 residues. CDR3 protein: CASSLDNSGANVLTF. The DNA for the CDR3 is TGTGCCAGCAGCTTAGACAATTCTGGGGCCAACGTCCTGACTTTC. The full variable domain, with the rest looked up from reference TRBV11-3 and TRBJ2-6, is EAGVVQSPRYKIIEKKQPVAFWCNPISGHNTLYWYLQNLGQGPELLIRYENEEAVDDSQLPKDRFSAERLKGVDSTLKIQPAELGDSAVYLCASSLDNSGANVLTFGAGSRLTVL.

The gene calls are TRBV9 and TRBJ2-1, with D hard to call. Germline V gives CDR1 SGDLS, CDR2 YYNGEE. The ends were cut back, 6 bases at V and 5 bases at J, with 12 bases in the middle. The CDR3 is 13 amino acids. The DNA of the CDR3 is TGTGCCAGCATCATTAGAGAAGACAATGAGCAGTTCTTC. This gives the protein CASIIREDNEQFF.

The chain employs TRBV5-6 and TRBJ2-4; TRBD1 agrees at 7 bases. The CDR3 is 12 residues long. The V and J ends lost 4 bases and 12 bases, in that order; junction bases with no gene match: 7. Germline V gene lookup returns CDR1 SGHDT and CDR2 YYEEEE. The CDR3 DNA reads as TGTGCCAGCAGCCAGACCGGGACAGCTCAGTACTTC. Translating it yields CASSQTGTAQYF.

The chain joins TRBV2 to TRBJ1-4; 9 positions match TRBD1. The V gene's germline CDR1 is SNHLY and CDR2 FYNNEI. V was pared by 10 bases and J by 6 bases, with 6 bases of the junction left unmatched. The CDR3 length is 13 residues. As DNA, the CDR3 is TGTGCCACCATCCGGGACAGGGATGAAAAACTGTTTTTT. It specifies CATIRDRDEKLFF.

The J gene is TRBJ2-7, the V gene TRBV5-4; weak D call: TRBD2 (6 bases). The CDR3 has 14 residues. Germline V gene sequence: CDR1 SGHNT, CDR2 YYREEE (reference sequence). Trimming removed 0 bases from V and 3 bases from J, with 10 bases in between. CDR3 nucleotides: TGTGCCAGCAGCTTGGAAGGCGGGGACTACGAGCAGTACTTC. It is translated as CASSLEGGDYEQYF.

The CDR3 region has the DNA TGTGCCAGCAGTTCGGGACACAGCAATCAGCCCCAGCATTTT. As protein: CASSSGHSNQPQHF. This chain joins TRBV11-3 and TRBJ1-5, with D maybe TRBD1 (6 bases). This CDR3 has 14 amino acids. Trimming stripped 6 bases from V and 1 base from J, with 10 bases between. Germline CDR1 and CDR2: SGHNT and YENEEA.

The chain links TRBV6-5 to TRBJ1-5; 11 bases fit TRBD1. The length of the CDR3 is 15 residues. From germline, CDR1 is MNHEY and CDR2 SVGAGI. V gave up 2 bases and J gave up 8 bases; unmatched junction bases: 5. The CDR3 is CASSYPGQGAKPQHF. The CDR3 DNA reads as TGTGCCAGCAGTTACCCTGGACAGGGGGCGAAGCCCCAGCATTTT.